These T cell receptor beta chains were read from a single sample in a study of blood T cell repertoires in COVID-19. The protocol was immunoSEQ multiplex PCR, while the TCRdb copy is restricted to in-frame clones and leaves out a portion. The profile shows approximately 94,000 clones, approximately 90% of them singletons. Sequenced sample: peripheral blood. The receptors originated from an elderly woman with active COVID-19. The CDR3 runs from the conserved cysteine through the conserved F or W. D genes are given only for firm matches. Not all rows give a size; the values are once, few, many and, for expanded clones, a class.

TRBV28	.	TRBJ2-7	.	TGTGCCAGCAGTTCTCCCCTAGGGGTCCAGGATTACGAGCAGTACTTC	CASSSPLGVQDYEQYF
TRBV29-1	.	TRBJ2-3	.	TGCAGCGCCGAGACAGACCGCACAGATACGCAGTATTTT	CSAETDRTDTQYF
TRBV28	TRBD1	TRBJ2-7	.	TGTGCCACCATGCGTATAGGGACAGGGGGCGGGTACGAGCAGTACTTC	CATMRIGTGGGYEQYF
TRBV5-1	TRBD1	TRBJ2-7	.	TGCGCCAGCAGCATAGCCGGGACAGGGGTCTACGAGCAGTACTTC	CASSIAGTGVYEQYF
TRBV7-2	TRBD2	TRBJ2-2	.	TGTGCCAGCAGCCCAGGACTAGCGGGAAGAACCGGGGAGCTGTTTTTT	CASSPGLAGRTGELFF
TRBV28	.	TRBJ2-3	.	TGTGCCAGCAGTCGACAGAAAATTAGCACAGATACGCAGTATTTT	CASSRQKISTDTQYF
TRBV6-2/TRBV6-3	.	TRBJ1-1	.	TGTGCCAGCAGTTGGGGGGTTACTTCCACTGAAGCTTTCTTT	CASSWGVTSTEAFF
TRBV28	.	TRBJ2-5	.	TGTGCCAGCAGTTTAGCGGACTCGGTCCGCGAGACCCAGTACTTC	CASSLADSVRETQYF
TRBV19	.	TRBJ2-1	.	TGTGCCAGTAGTATGATGGGCAAGTACAATGAGCAGTTCTTC	CASSMMGKYNEQFF
TRBV24-1	.	TRBJ2-3	.	TGTGCCACCAGTGATTTGCGTCGACGGGGATCGGGCACAGATACGCAGTATTTT	CATSDLRRRGSGTDTQYF
TRBV7-9	.	TRBJ1-1	.	TGTGCCAGCAGTATATCCAGGGATCTCACTGAAGCTTTCTTT	CASSISRDLTEAFF
TRBV3-1/TRBV3-2	TRBD1	TRBJ1-1	.	TGTGCCAGCAGCCAACAGGGACAGGGGAGGACTGAAGCTTTCTTT	CASSQQGQGRTEAFF
TRBV19	.	TRBJ1-6	.	TGTGCCAGCGCCCCGCGGGACTATAATTCACCCCTCCACTTT	CASAPRDYNSPLHF
TRBV5-1	TRBD1	TRBJ2-2	few	TGCGCCAGCAGCCTACAGGGGTCGACCGGGGAGCTGTTTTTT	CASSLQGSTGELFF
TRBV4-3	TRBD2	TRBJ2-2	.	TGCGCCAGCAGCCAAGTGGGAGGGGCACCCGGGGAGCTGTTTTTT	CASSQVGGAPGELFF
TRBV25-1	TRBD1	TRBJ1-6	.	TGTGCCAGCTCACCGACAGGGGGGGGTTCACCCCTCCACTTT	CASSPTGGGSPLHF
TRBV19	.	TRBJ1-2	.	TGTGCCAGCGCCGAACAGGGTAGGGTCAACTATGGCTACACCTTC	CASAEQGRVNYGYTF
TRBV7-3	.	TRBJ2-3	once	TGTGCCAGCGGCGGGACTAGCACAGATACGCAGTATTTT	CASGGTSTDTQYF
TRBV3-1/TRBV3-2	TRBD2	TRBJ2-1	.	TGTGCCAGCAGCCAAGAGTTCGGGACTAGCGCCTACAATGAGCAGTTCTTC	CASSQEFGTSAYNEQFF
TRBV27	TRBD2	TRBJ2-2	.	TGTGCCAGTCGAAGCGGGGTGGGGAGGGGGGAGCTGTTTTTT	CASRSGVGRGELFF
TRBV7-6	TRBD1	TRBJ1-2	.	TGTGCCAGCAGCTTAGCTGAGACAGGGGAGGGGGACTATGGCTACACCTTC	CASSLAETGEGDYGYTF
TRBV5-1	TRBD2	TRBJ2-7	once	TGCGCCAGCAGCTTGTGGGGCGGGAGGAGGGGCTACGAGCAGTACTTC	CASSLWGGRRGYEQYF
TRBV27	TRBD1	TRBJ2-3	.	TGTGCCAGCAGTCCCCGCCCCGCGGCAGGGGGAAGAGATACGCAGTATTTT	CASSPRPAAGGRDTQYF
TRBV5-1	TRBD2	TRBJ2-1	.	TGCGCCAGCAGCGGCAGGACTAGCGGGAGTTCTGAGCAGTTCTTC	CASSGRTSGSSEQFF
TRBV7-8	.	TRBJ2-6	.	TGTGCCAGCCCCGGGGGCTCTGGGGCCAACGTCCTGACTTTC	CASPGGSGANVLTF
TRBV5-6	TRBD1	TRBJ2-7	.	TGTGCCAGCAGCTCCCTACGGACAGGGAGGGAGCAGTACTTC	CASSSLRTGREQYF
TRBV9	TRBD1	TRBJ2-7	.	TGTGCCAGCAGCGTAGGGGGGACAGGGAAATACGAGCAGTACTTC	CASSVGGTGKYEQYF
TRBV7-8	TRBD2	TRBJ2-7	.	TGTGCCAGCAGCAAGAGGACTAGCGGATACGAGCAGTACTTC	CASSKRTSGYEQYF
TRBV7-2	.	TRBJ2-5	.	TGTGCCAGCACCCCCGTTGGGGGGAGGGAGACCCAGTACTTC	CASTPVGGRETQYF
TRBV7-8	TRBD2	TRBJ2-1	.	TGTGCCAGCAGCTTAGTACTAGCGGGAGCCTATGAGCAGTTCTTC	CASSLVLAGAYEQFF
TRBV5-1	TRBD2	TRBJ2-5	.	TGCGCCAGCTTCAGCGGGAGGGCCCAAGAGACCCAGTACTTC	CASFSGRAQETQYF
TRBV7-2	TRBD2	TRBJ2-5	.	TGTGCCAGCAGCTTACGGGCGGGAGGAAGAGAGACCCAGTACTTC	CASSLRAGGRETQYF
TRBV10-3	TRBD1	TRBJ2-5	.	TGTGCCATCAAGCAACAGGGGGCTACCGAGACCCAGTACTTC	CAIKQQGATETQYF
TRBV7-2	TRBD2	TRBJ2-6	.	TGTGCCAGCAGCTTCACTAGCGGGCTCAGCTCTGGGGCCAACGTCCTGACTTTC	CASSFTSGLSSGANVLTF
TRBV7-9	TRBD2	TRBJ2-3	.	TGTGCCAGCAGCTTAGGGACTAGCGGCACGCAGTATTTT	CASSLGTSGTQYF
TRBV4-1	.	TRBJ2-7	.	TGCGCCAGCAGCCAAGTAATTCGGATGAGACAGGCCGCCTACGAGCAGTACTTC	CASSQVIRMRQAAYEQYF
TRBV4-1	.	TRBJ1-5	.	TGCGCCAGCAGCCAAGTTCTAACCGGAGGAAATCAGCCCCAGCATTTT	CASSQVLTGGNQPQHF
TRBV5-1	.	TRBJ2-7	.	TGCGCCCCCCGCAGGGGACTACACTTCTACGAGCAGTACTTC	CAPRRGLHFYEQYF
TRBV5-4	.	TRBJ2-7	.	TGTGCCAGCTCCCAAGTGGAGGTCGTCGAGCAGTACTTC	CASSQVEVVEQYF
TRBV13	TRBD2	TRBJ2-5	.	TGTGCCAGCAGCCCATCCGGGACTAGGCAGACCCAGTACTTC	CASSPSGTRQTQYF
TRBV3-1/TRBV3-2	TRBD2	TRBJ2-7	.	TGTGCCAGCAGCCAAAAACTAGCGGGAGTAAGTTACGAGCAGTACTTC	CASSQKLAGVSYEQYF
TRBV3-1/TRBV3-2	TRBD2	TRBJ2-4	.	TGTGCCAGCAGCCAGGGGACTAGCGGGAGGCCCCAAAACATTCAGTACTTC	CASSQGTSGRPQNIQYF
TRBV5-8	TRBD1	TRBJ1-5	.	TGTGCCAGCAGCCTGTTGGGGACAGGGGTCGATCAGCCCCAGCATTTT	CASSLLGTGVDQPQHF
TRBV24-1	TRBD1	TRBJ2-3	.	TGTGCCACCAGTGATTGGACAGGGGCAGGCACAGATACGCAGTATTTT	CATSDWTGAGTDTQYF
TRBV28	.	TRBJ1-5	.	TGTGCCAGCAGTTTGCCAGGGGTGGGACAGCCCCAGCATTTT	CASSLPGVGQPQHF
TRBV28	.	TRBJ2-7	.	TGTGCCAGCAGTTTGGCACAGGGTGTCTACGAGCAGTACTTC	CASSLAQGVYEQYF
TRBV15	.	TRBJ2-3	once	TGTGCCACCAGCAGAGATTGGTCTAGTCAGTATTTT	CATSRDWSSQYF